This paragraph covers one TCR beta chain sequence. Participants, about 18 to 90 years old, spanned some 23 US areas. Donors of Cohort 3 who recovered were those that had two negative PCRs, clearance, or symptom resolution. This record comes from a study of blood T cell repertoires in COVID-19. For the study at large: Samples taken during acute and convalescent COVID-19 were collected in the United States, Italy and Spain. Nucleic acid was either cDNA or gDNA, and it came from T cells, B-cell-depleted T cells, or PBMCs.

Trimming cost V 3 bases and J 0 bases, with 9 bases left between them. Germline CDR1 SGHAT, CDR2 FQNNGV. The CDR3 length is 14 residues. Sequencing was performed with immunoSEQ multiplex PCR; in TCRdb, only in-frame clones are kept and a portion is missing. The sample records about 170,000 clones, less than 85% being singletons. The rearrangement joins TRBV11-2 to TRBJ2-7; perhaps TRBD1 as D (5 bases). The sequence was collected from a woman in her 50s who had recovered from COVID-19. The sample comprised PBMCs or T cells enriched from blood (not recorded which). In DNA form, the CDR3 reads TGTGCCAGCAGCTTGTGGCAGGGCTCCTACGAGCAGTACGTC. Protein: CASSLWQGSYEQYV.